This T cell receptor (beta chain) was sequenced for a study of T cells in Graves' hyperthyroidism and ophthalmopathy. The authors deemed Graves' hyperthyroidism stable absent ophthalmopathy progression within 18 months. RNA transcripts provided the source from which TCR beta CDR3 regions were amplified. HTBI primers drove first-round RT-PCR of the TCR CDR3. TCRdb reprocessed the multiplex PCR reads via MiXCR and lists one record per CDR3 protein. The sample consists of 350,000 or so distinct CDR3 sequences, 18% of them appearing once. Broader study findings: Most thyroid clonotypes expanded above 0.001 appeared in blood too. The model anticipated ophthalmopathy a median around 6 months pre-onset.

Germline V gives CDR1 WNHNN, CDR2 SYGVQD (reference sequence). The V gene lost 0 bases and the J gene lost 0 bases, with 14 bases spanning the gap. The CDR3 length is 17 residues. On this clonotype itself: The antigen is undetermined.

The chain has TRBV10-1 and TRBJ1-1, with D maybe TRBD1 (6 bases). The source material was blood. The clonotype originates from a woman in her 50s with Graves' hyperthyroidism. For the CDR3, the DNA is TGCGCCAGCAGTGAGTCTGGGGGGGCATGGATGAACACTGAAGCTTTCTTT. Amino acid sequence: CASSESGGAWMNTEAFF.